What follows are 14 T cell receptor beta chains derived from one specimen sequenced in a study of identical twins (dated by TCRdb to 2016 to 2017). Library construction relied on 5' RACE. The reads were generated on an Illumina HiSeq 2000. TCRdb reran the public reads through fastp at Q25 and MiXCR, keeping productive beta chains. Records with the same CDR3 protein are collapsed into one entry carrying the most frequent genes and DNA. The sample includes 500,000 or so distinct CDR3 sequences, with around 15% observed a single time. The top ten clones comprise approximately 1% of the sample. These records were also assigned to another study, of yellow fever vaccine responses in identical twins.

Sequencing was done on a sample of CD4+ T cells sorted from blood. The receptors originated from a woman aged 18-29 years in good health.

This clonotype has more than one count but fewer than ten. The chain joins TRBV20-1 to TRBJ2-3, with unresolved D. Trimming pared 4 bases from V and 6 bases from J, leaving 14 bases between. CDR1 DFQATT and CDR2 SNEGSKA come from the germline V gene (reference sequence). The CDR3 runs to 13 residues. CDR3 region: CSAIWDPEDTQYF. CDR3 bases: TGCAGTGCTATATGGGATCCTGAGGATACGCAGTATTTT.

This clonotype came up a few times. This rearrangement joins TRBV15 to TRBJ2-7; D is undetermined. CDR1 and CDR2 from the germline V gene are LNHNV and YYDKDF (reference sequence). Trimming stripped 3 bases from V and 0 bases from J, with 9 bases between. The CDR3 is made up of 14 amino acids. CDR3: CATSRGFGSYEQYF. The CDR3, as DNA: TGTGCCACCAGCAGGGGGTTTGGCTCCTACGAGCAGTACTTC.

The CDR3 coding sequence is TGTGCCAGCTCACCCTATAGCGGGGTGGCGCAGTATTTT. Residues: CASSPYSGVAQYF. The chain joins TRBV18 to TRBJ2-3, with 8 bases lining up with TRBD2. Germline V gene sequence: CDR1 KGHSH, CDR2 LQKENI. CDR3 size: 13 residues. V was pared by 3 bases and J by 10 bases, with 6 bases of the junction left unmatched.

This clonotype came up a few times. V usage is TRBV29-1 and J usage is TRBJ2-2; 11 bases are a match to TRBD2. Germline CDR1 reads SQVTM; CDR2 reads ANQGSEA. The CDR3 sequence is 14 residues long. With 7 bases clipped from V and 4 bases from J, the junction kept 5 bases outside the gene matches. The CDR3 sequence is CSARLAGITGELFF. The CDR3 bases are TGCAGCGCCAGACTAGCGGGGATCACCGGGGAGCTGTTTTTT.

The gene calls are TRBV25-1 and TRBJ1-4; 7 bases agree with TRBD1. The CDR3 covers 14 residues. The germline gives CDR1 MGHDK, CDR2 SYGVNS. Trimming cost V 6 bases and J 10 bases; bases outside gene matches: 11. CDR3 sequence: CASRAGTDGGKLFF. In nucleotides, the CDR3 is TGTGCCAGCAGGGCAGGGACAGATGGCGGAAAACTGTTTTTT.

This clonotype has more than one count but fewer than ten. This chain joins TRBV5-5 and TRBJ2-7, with D uncertain. Trimming left V 0 bases short and J 0 bases short, with 7 bases between. The CDR3 covers 14 residues. Germline V gene lookup returns CDR1 SGHKS and CDR2 YYEKEE (reference sequence). The CDR3 sequence is CASSLGADSYEQYF. CDR3 nucleotide sequence: TGTGCCAGCAGCTTGGGGGCCGACTCCTACGAGCAGTACTTC.

J is TRBJ2-2 and V is TRBV5-1; D is unresolved. The length of the CDR3 is 13 residues. Germline CDR1 is SGHRS and CDR2 is YFSETQ. The V gene lost 4 bases and the J gene lost 4 bases, with 8 bases spanning the gap. The CDR3 loop is CASSAIVTGELFF. The CDR3 DNA sequence: TGCGCCAGCAGCGCGATAGTCACCGGGGAGCTGTTTTTT.

This clonotype has a handful of counts. The V gene is TRBV28, the J gene TRBJ2-4; D possibly corresponds to TRBD1 (6 bases). Germline loops: CDR1 MDHEN, CDR2 SYDVKM. The length of the CDR3 is 16 residues. V lost 6 bases to trimming and J lost 3 bases, with 18 bases between them. This CDR3 reads CASSPAGVYLKNIQYF. The CDR3 DNA sequence: TGTGCCAGCAGCCCCGCAGGGGTTTACCTCAAAAACATTCAGTACTTC.

This clonotype was observed a few times. V gene TRBV6-2 or TRBV6-3 combines with J gene TRBJ1-1; 8 bases agree with TRBD1. The CDR3 is made up of 13 amino acids. Trimming cost V 11 bases and J 0 bases; bases outside gene matches: 5. The germline gives CDR1 MNHEY, CDR2 SVGEGT. In nucleotides, the CDR3 is TGTGCCGCTCGACAGGGGATGAACACTGAAGCTTTCTTT. This gives the protein CAARQGMNTEAFF.

The sample holds many counts of this clonotype. The chain couples TRBV5-1 to TRBJ2-7, with 7 bases aligning to TRBD2. V lost 0 bases and J lost 3; bases outside the gene matches: 12. Germline CDR1 is SGHRS and CDR2 is YFSETQ. The CDR3 sequence is 17 residues long. CDR3 coding DNA: TGCGCCAGCAGCTTGGGAGCTAGCGGAATGGCGATCTACGAGCAGTACTTC. Its protein product is CASSLGASGMAIYEQYF. The complete variable domain, with remaining parts taken from reference TRBV5-1 and TRBJ2-7, reads KAGVTQTPRYLIKTRGQQVTLSCSPISGHRSVSWYQQTPGQGLQFLFEYFSETQRNKGNFPGRFSGRQFSNSRSEMNVSTLELGDSALYLCASSLGASGMAIYEQYFGPGTRLTVT.

This clonotype turned up a few times. The V and J genes are TRBV4-1 and TRBJ2-7, with D perhaps being TRBD1 or TRBD2 (5 bases each). Germline CDR1 is MGHRA and CDR2 is YSYEKL. CDR3 length: 17 residues. The V and J ends lost 0 bases and 4 bases respectively, with 19 bases between them. The CDR3 here is CASSQDPRGGLWYEQYF. The CDR3 DNA reads as TGCGCCAGCAGCCAAGATCCTCGGGGCGGCTTATGGTACGAGCAGTACTTC.

In its sample, this clonotype was seen a few times. The V gene is TRBV7-9, the J gene TRBJ2-1, with TRBD2 matching 7 bases. The CDR3 loop spans 15 amino acids. Losses at the gene ends were 0 bases for V and 10 bases for J; bases not matched to a gene: 9. The germline V gene has CDR1 SEHNR and CDR2 FQNEAQ (reference sequence). CDR3 in DNA: TGTGCCAGCAGCTTAGCGGGAGGATCCGGGGGGGAGCAGTTCTTC. It codes for CASSLAGGSGGEQFF.

This clonotype was counted between two and nine times. The gene calls are TRBV20-1 and TRBJ2-7, with 10 bases that match TRBD1. The CDR3 has 11 amino acids. CDR1 is DFQATT and CDR2 is SNEGSKA in the germline V gene (reference sequence). The CDR3 sequence: CSARLGQGVEV. As DNA, the CDR3 is TGCAGTGCTAGGTTAGGACAGGGGGTGGAGGTC.

The V call is TRBV7-2, the J call TRBJ2-7; D possibly corresponds to TRBD1 (5 bases). V was pared by 5 bases and J by 12 bases, with 14 bases between. The CDR3 has 11 residues. CDR1 and CDR2 (germline): SGHTA, FQGNSA. CDR3 region: CASSLETRVYF. In DNA form, the CDR3 reads TGTGCCAGCAGCCTCGAGACCAGGGTGTACTTC.